What follows are 12 T cell receptor beta chains derived from one specimen sequenced in a study of cytomegalovirus exposure and HLA in healthy donors. PCR involved 60 Vbeta and 13 Jbeta primers. Generated by immunoSEQ multiplex PCR, the TCRdb table keeps only in-frame clones and is missing some. Seen here are approximately 140,000 clones, roughly 77% observed once, and the top ten hold less than 6.5%. The sequenced sample consisted of PBMCs. The source of these receptors is a woman aged 40 to 50 in good health and CMV-seropositive.

The genes are TRBV7-2 and TRBJ1-1; TRBD1 agrees at 8 bases. The junction had 4 bases not matched to a gene; V was cut back by 4 bases and J by 3 bases. Germline assignment: CDR1 SGHTA and CDR2 FQGNSA. This CDR3 contains 14 residues. CDR3 sequence: CASSSGQGDTEAFF. The DNA for the CDR3 is TGTGCCAGCAGCTCCGGACAGGGAGACACTGAAGCTTTCTTT.

This clone was seen only once. The gene calls are TRBV18 and TRBJ2-1; D perhaps matches TRBD2 (5 bases). Trimming removed 5 bases at V and 8 bases at J, with 7 bases between. CDR3 length equals 11 residues. Germline CDR1 and CDR2: KGHSH and LQKENI. CDR3 in amino acids: CASSGLDEQFF. The CDR3 DNA reads as TGTGCCAGCTCAGGACTGGATGAGCAGTTCTTC.

The J gene is TRBJ2-7, the V gene TRBV2; 9 bases match TRBD2. The trim removed 10 bases at V and 4 bases at J, leaving 8 bases unmatched. CDR1 is SNHLY and CDR2 is FYNNEI in the germline V gene. The CDR3 has 13 amino acids. The CDR3 region has the DNA TGTGCCACCCGGCTTAGCGGGGGTTACGAGCAGTACTTC. It yields the protein CATRLSGGYEQYF.

The rearrangement uses TRBV7-8 and TRBJ2-7; TRBD2 agrees at 12 bases. Germline CDR1 SGHVS, CDR2 FQNEAQ. The CDR3 consists of 16 residues. Germline trimming cut 1 base from V and 0 bases from J; bases unmatched to any gene: 1. The chain's CDR3 is CASSLGLAGASYEQYF. The CDR3 nucleotides read TGTGCCAGCAGCTTAGGACTAGCGGGGGCCTCCTACGAGCAGTACTTC.

The CDR3 sequence: CSVENWRAYTEAFF. As DNA, the CDR3 is TGCAGCGTTGAAAATTGGCGGGCCTACACTGAAGCTTTCTTT. This sequence joins TRBV29-1 and TRBJ1-1; D ambiguous. This CDR3 region has 14 residues. V was trimmed by 2 bases and J by 3 bases, leaving 13 bases between them. The V gene's germline CDR1 is SQVTM and CDR2 ANQGSEA.

This clone was seen a handful of times. This chain uses TRBV19 with TRBJ2-2, with D maybe TRBD2 (6 bases). Per the germline V gene, CDR1 is LNHDA and CDR2 is SQIVND (reference sequence). CDR3 length equals 16 residues. V lost 7 bases, J lost 2 bases, and 17 bases lay in between. CDR3 loop: CASNSRELTNTGELFF. CDR3 nucleotides: TGTGCCAGTAACTCCCGGGAGCTTACTAACACCGGGGAGCTGTTTTTT.

This clone was observed a single time. This chain uses TRBV11-2 with TRBJ2-3; unclear D gene. CDR3 length: 13 residues. Germline CDR1 is SGHAT and CDR2 is FQNNGV. The V end was cut by 6 bases, the J end by 2 bases, with 9 bases between. The chain's CDR3 is CASSRDTTDTQYF. The CDR3 DNA reads as TGTGCCAGCAGTCGCGACACCACAGATACGCAGTATTTT.

The V and J genes are TRBV2 and TRBJ2-7, with TRBD1 matching 9 bases. J lost 3 bases, V lost 6 bases, and 3 bases had no gene match. Germline-derived CDR1 and CDR2 are SNHLY and FYNNEI. This CDR3 has 13 amino acids. Here the CDR3 reads CASRMGQGYEQYF. CDR3 DNA: TGTGCCAGCAGAATGGGACAGGGCTACGAGCAGTACTTC.

The rearrangement joins TRBV7-6 to TRBJ2-1; D is unresolved. With 2 bases removed from V and 6 bases from J, the gap between germline ends came to 8 bases. This CDR3 contains 13 residues. The germline CDR1 and CDR2 sequences are SGHVS and FNYEAQ. CDR3 loop: CASSLTNVNEQFF. The CDR3 DNA reads TGTGCCAGCAGCTTAACAAACGTCAATGAGCAGTTCTTC.

The rearrangement joins TRBV5-1 to TRBJ2-6; D gene unclear. The germline V gene encodes CDR1 SGHRS and CDR2 YFSETQ. The CDR3 consists of 15 residues. The V and J ends lost 0 bases and 1 base respectively, with 5 bases between them. The CDR3 is CASSLVGSGANVLTF. In DNA form, the CDR3 reads TGCGCCAGCAGCTTGGTCGGGTCTGGGGCCAACGTCCTGACTTTC.

Only one count was recorded for this clone. J is TRBJ2-1 and V is TRBV19; the D is unclear. V was cut by 3 bases and J by 7 bases, with 13 bases left in between. Looked up from germline, CDR1 is LNHDA and CDR2 is SQIVND (reference sequence). The length of the CDR3 is 14 residues. The CDR3 DNA reads as TGTGCCAGTAGTATGGGTAGTCGAGGTAATGAGCAGTTCTTC. Translation gives CASSMGSRGNEQFF.

The chain uses TRBV19 and TRBJ1-1; the match to TRBD1 covers 8 bases. CDR3 length: 13 residues. The germline gives CDR1 LNHDA, CDR2 SQIVND (reference sequence). V lost 9 bases, J lost 2 bases, and 5 bases stayed unmatched. CDR3 sequence (DNA): TGTGCCAGACAGACAGGGGAAAACACTGAAGCTTTCTTT. Protein: CARQTGENTEAFF.